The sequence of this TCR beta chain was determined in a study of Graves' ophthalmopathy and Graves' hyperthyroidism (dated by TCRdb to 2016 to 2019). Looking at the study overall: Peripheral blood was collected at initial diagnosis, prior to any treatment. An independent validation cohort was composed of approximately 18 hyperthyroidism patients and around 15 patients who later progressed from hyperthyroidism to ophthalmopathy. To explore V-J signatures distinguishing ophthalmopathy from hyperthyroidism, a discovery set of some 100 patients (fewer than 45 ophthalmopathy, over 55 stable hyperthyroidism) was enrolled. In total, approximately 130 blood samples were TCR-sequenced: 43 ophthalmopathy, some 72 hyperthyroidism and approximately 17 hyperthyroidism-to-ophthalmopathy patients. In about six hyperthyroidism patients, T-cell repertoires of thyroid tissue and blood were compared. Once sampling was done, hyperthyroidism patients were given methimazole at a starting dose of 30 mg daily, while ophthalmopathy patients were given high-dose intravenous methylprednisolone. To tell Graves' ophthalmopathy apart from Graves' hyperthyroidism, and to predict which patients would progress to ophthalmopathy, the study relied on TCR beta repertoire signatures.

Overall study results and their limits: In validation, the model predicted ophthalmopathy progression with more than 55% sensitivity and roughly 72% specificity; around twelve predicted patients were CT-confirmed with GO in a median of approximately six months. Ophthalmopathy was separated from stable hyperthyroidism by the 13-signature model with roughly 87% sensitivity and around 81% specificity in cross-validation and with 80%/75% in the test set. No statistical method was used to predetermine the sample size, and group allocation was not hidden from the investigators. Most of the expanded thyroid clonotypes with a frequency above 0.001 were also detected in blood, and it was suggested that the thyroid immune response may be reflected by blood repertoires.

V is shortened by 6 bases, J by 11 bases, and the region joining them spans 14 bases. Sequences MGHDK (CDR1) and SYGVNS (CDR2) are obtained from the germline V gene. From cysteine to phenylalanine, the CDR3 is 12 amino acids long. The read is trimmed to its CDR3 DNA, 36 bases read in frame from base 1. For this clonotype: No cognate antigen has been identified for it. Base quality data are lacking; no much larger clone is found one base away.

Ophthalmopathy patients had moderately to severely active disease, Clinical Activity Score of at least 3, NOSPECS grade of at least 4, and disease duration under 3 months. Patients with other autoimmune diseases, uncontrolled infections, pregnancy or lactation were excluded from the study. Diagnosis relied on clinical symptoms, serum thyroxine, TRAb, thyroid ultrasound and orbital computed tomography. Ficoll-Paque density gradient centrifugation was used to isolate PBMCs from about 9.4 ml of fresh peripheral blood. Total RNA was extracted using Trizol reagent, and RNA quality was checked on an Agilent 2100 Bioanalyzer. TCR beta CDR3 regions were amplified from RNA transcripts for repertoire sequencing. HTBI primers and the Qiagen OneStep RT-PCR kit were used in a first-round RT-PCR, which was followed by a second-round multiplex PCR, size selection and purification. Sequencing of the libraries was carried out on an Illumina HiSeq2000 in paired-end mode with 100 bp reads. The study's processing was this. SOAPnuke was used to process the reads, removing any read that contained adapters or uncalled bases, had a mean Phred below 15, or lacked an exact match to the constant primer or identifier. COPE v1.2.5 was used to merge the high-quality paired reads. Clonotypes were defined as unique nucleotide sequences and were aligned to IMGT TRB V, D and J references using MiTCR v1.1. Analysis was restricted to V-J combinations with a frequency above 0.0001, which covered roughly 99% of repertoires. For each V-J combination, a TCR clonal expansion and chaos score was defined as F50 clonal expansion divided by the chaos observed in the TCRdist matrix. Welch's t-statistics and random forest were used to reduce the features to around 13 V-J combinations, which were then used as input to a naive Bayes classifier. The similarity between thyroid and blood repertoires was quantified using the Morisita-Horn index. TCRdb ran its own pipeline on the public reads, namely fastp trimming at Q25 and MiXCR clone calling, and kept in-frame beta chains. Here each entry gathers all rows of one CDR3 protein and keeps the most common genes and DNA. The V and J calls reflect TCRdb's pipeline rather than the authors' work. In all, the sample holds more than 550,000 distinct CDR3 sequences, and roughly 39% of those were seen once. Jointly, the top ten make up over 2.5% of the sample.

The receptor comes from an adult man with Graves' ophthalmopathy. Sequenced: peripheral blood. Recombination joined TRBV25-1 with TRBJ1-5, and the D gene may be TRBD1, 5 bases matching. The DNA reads TGTGCCAGCAGAACCCGGGGCCAGGCCCAGCATTTT. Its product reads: CASRTRGQAQHF.